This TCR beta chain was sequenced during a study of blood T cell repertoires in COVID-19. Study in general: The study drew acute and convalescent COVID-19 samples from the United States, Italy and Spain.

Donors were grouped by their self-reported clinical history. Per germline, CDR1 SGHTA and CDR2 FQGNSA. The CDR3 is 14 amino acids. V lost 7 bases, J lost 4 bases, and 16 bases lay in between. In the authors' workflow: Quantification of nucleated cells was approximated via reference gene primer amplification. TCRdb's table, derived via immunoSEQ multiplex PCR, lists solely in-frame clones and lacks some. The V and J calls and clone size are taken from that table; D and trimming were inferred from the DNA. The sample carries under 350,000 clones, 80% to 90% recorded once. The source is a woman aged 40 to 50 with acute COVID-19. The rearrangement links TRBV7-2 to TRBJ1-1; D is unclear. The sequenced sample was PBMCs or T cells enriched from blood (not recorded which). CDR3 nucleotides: TGTGCCAGCACCCTACAGATCTTTACCACTGAAGCTTTCTTT. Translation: CASTLQIFTTEAFF.